Shown below are 25 T cell receptor beta chains from a single sample sequenced in a study of cytomegalovirus exposure and HLA in healthy donors. Clones were sequenced by immunoSEQ multiplex PCR, and TCRdb holds only the in-frame ones, with some missing. Of over 85,000 clones listed, roughly 90% were seen once; the top ten hold 1.4%. The specimen was PBMCs. The receptors were sampled from a woman younger than 45 in good health and CMV-seropositive.

This chain connects TRBV2 to TRBJ2-5; maybe TRBD2 (6 bases). The CDR3 runs to 14 residues. The germline CDR1 and CDR2 sequences are SNHLY and FYNNEI. Between the trimmed V and J ends, which lost 6 bases and 2 bases, there was a span of 13 bases. Written as DNA, the CDR3 is TGTGCCAGCAGGGGTGGGGGGTCGCAAGAGACCCAGTACTTC. Translation gives CASRGGGSQETQYF.

The genes are TRBV15 and TRBJ2-6, with D possibly being TRBD2 (7 bases). V was cut by 5 bases and J by 8 bases, with 13 bases left in between. CDR1 and CDR2 (germline): LNHNV, YYDKDF (reference sequence). This CDR3 comprises 14 residues. CDR3 bases: TGTGCCACCAGCCGAGGGGGAGGGTCCAACGTCCTGACTTTC. It encodes CATSRGGGSNVLTF.

This clone has just one count. The chain links TRBV5-4 to TRBJ2-2; 9 nucleotides line up with TRBD2. The germline CDR1 and CDR2 sequences are SGHNT and YYREEE (reference sequence). J lost 4 bases, V lost 4 bases, and 8 bases had no gene match. The CDR3 is 16 amino acids. CDR3 nucleotides: TGTGCCAGCAGCCTTTCTAGCGGGAAGGTCACCGGGGAGCTGTTTTTT. It specifies CASSLSSGKVTGELFF.

This chain joins TRBV10-2 and TRBJ1-1; the match to TRBD1 covers 8 bases. V lost 8 bases and J lost 5; bases outside the gene matches: 19. The CDR3 sequence is 17 residues long. Germline V lookup: CDR1 WSHSY, CDR2 SAAADI. CDR3 protein: CASVRARRGRHGTEAFF. The CDR3 DNA reads TGCGCCAGCGTCCGGGCTCGCAGGGGGCGACATGGGACTGAAGCTTTCTTT.

The rearrangement joins TRBV5-1 to TRBJ2-1; tentatively, D is TRBD2 (6 bases). Per the germline V gene, CDR1 is SGHRS and CDR2 is YFSETQ. This CDR3 is 14 amino acids long. Between the trimmed V and J ends, which lost 4 bases and 6 bases, there was a span of 14 bases. This CDR3 reads CASSLERRGNEQFF. Written as DNA, the CDR3 is TGCGCCAGCAGCCTAGAAAGGAGGGGCAATGAGCAGTTCTTC.

The rearrangement joins TRBV7-2 to TRBJ1-2; tentatively, D is TRBD1 (5 bases). The CDR3 spans 13 residues. The V gene's germline CDR1 is SGHTA and CDR2 FQGNSA. V lost 5 bases and J lost 4, with 11 bases in between. The CDR3 sequence is CASSPDSTYGYTF. In nucleotides, the CDR3 is TGTGCCAGCAGCCCAGACAGTACCTATGGCTACACCTTC.

The chain joins TRBV5-6 to TRBJ2-2; TRBD2 matches at 13 bases. The germline V gene has CDR1 SGHDT and CDR2 YYEEEE. V shed 4 bases and J 9 bases; nucleotides not matched to a gene: 9. The CDR3 runs 16 residues. The CDR3 nucleotides read TGTGCCAGCAGCCCCCGGACTAGCGGGGGAGTCCGGGAGCTGTTTTTT. The encoded protein is CASSPRTSGGVRELFF.

The rearrangement uses TRBV15 and TRBJ2-2, with D tentatively TRBD1 (7 bases). V lost 0 bases to trimming and J lost 1 base, with 12 bases between them. The CDR3 runs 17 residues. The V gene's germline CDR1 is LNHNV and CDR2 YYDKDF (reference sequence). CDR3 amino acids: CATSRDRGDRNTGELFF. In DNA form, the CDR3 reads TGTGCCACCAGCAGAGATAGGGGGGACAGGAACACCGGGGAGCTGTTTTTT. Together with reference TRBV15 and TRBJ2-2, the CDR3 gives the full variable domain: DAMVIQNPRYQVTQFGKPVTLSCSQTLNHNVMYWYQQKSSQAPKLLFHYYDKDFNNEADTPDNFQSRRPNTSFCFLDIRSPGLGDTAMYLCATSRDRGDRNTGELFFGEGSRLTVL.

The V and J genes are TRBV6-6 and TRBJ1-5; D unclear. The V gene lost 8 bases and the J gene lost 0 bases, with 14 bases spanning the gap. Germline-derived CDR1 and CDR2 are MNHNY and SVGAGI (reference sequence). The CDR3 spans 15 residues. The CDR3 DNA reads as TGTGCCAGCCAAAAGGGAGGAATTAGCAATCAGCCCCAGCATTTT. Encoded protein: CASQKGGISNQPQHF.

V gene TRBV28 combines with J gene TRBJ2-4; unclear D gene. Per germline, CDR1 MDHEN and CDR2 SYDVKM. The ends were cut back, 1 base at V and 7 bases at J, with 8 bases in the middle. CDR3 length: 13 amino acids. CDR3 DNA sequence: TGTGCCAGCAGTTTATCCATCAGGAACATTCAGTACTTC. It encodes CASSLSIRNIQYF.

This rearrangement joins TRBV29-1 to TRBJ2-2; 8 bases fit TRBD1. Germline loops: CDR1 SQVTM, CDR2 ANQGSEA. Trimming removed 5 bases from V and 1 base from J; junction bases left unmatched: 3. The CDR3 runs 14 residues. The CDR3 spells CSVRDRLNTGELFF. As DNA, the CDR3 is TGCAGCGTTCGGGACAGGTTGAACACCGGGGAGCTGTTTTTT.

CDR3 loop: CASSISRGESNEQFF. The CDR3, as DNA: TGTGCCAGTAGTATAAGCAGGGGGGAAAGCAATGAGCAGTTCTTC. The chain carries TRBV19 and TRBJ2-1, with TRBD1 as a possible D gene (7 bases). The CDR3 is made up of 15 amino acids. V gave up 2 bases and J gave up 6 bases, with 14 bases separating them. Germline CDR1 and CDR2: LNHDA and SQIVND (reference sequence).

The V gene is TRBV27, the J gene TRBJ2-7, with a weak D call TRBD2 (7 bases). This CDR3 region has 14 residues. Germline CDR1 MNHEY, CDR2 SMNVEV (reference sequence). Trimming pared 3 bases from V and 5 bases from J, leaving 14 bases between. The CDR3 sequence: CASSLGGAGDEQYF. CDR3 in DNA: TGTGCCAGCAGTTTGGGGGGGGCCGGGGACGAGCAGTACTTC.

The V gene is TRBV5-1, the J gene TRBJ2-7; D gene uncertain. Germline values: CDR1 SGHRS, CDR2 YFSETQ. With 4 bases removed from V and 5 bases from J, the gap between germline ends came to 13 bases. This CDR3 has 13 residues. CDR3 bases: TGCGCCAGCAGCGCGGATCCGCCGCACGAGCAGTACTTC. Translating it yields CASSADPPHEQYF.

V usage is TRBV6-1 and J usage is TRBJ2-5; D is perhaps TRBD2 (5 bases). The CDR3 totals 14 residues. CDR1 is MNHNS, CDR2 SASEGT, per germline. V lost 8 bases and J 1 base, leaving 14 bases between the germline ends. CDR3 amino acids: CASGTAAGQETQYF. The CDR3, as DNA: TGTGCCAGCGGAACAGCGGCGGGCCAAGAGACCCAGTACTTC.

This clone was picked up one time. The J gene is TRBJ1-2, the V gene TRBV7-2; a possible D gene is TRBD1 (5 bases). Trimming cost V 5 bases and J 1 base, with 11 bases left between them. The germline CDR1 and CDR2 sequences are SGHTA and FQGNSA. This CDR3 has 14 residues. This CDR3 is CASSTGHLNYGYTF. The CDR3 DNA reads TGTGCCAGCAGCACCGGACACCTTAACTATGGCTACACCTTC.

The CDR3 DNA follows: TGTGCCAGCAGCACAAGCGGGGGTTTCGCAGATACGCAGTATTTT. The encoded protein is CASSTSGGFADTQYF. The chain couples TRBV14 to TRBJ2-3, with TRBD2 identical over 8 bases. The CDR3 contains 15 residues. CDR1 is SGHDN, CDR2 FVKESK, per germline. V dropped 5 bases and J dropped 4; count of bases not matched to a gene: 8.

V and J are TRBV30 and TRBJ2-7; D possibly corresponds to TRBD2 (5 bases). The germline V and J ends were trimmed by 2 bases and 3 bases, with 20 bases remaining between them. The length of the CDR3 is 16 residues. CDR1 and CDR2 from the germline V gene are GTSNPN and SVGIG (reference sequence). The chain's CDR3 is CAWSYPRRETYYEQYF. DNA of the CDR3: TGTGCCTGGAGTTACCCCAGACGGGAAACATACTACGAGCAGTACTTC.

This chain connects TRBV11-2 to TRBJ2-7, with D perhaps matching TRBD2 (5 bases). Trimming left V 5 bases short and J 7 bases short, with 15 bases between. The CDR3 spans 13 residues. Germline V gene data show CDR1 as SGHAT and CDR2 as FQNNGV. The CDR3 loop is CASSTFGGGEQYF. Here the CDR3 DNA reads TGTGCCAGCAGCACCTTTGGAGGTGGGGAGCAGTACTTC.

About this clone itself: Additional DNA sequences in this sample encode the identical CDR3. The chain links TRBV5-1 to TRBJ1-1; D gene ambiguous. The V and J ends lost 0 bases and 1 base respectively, with 7 bases between them. This CDR3 has 14 amino acids. Germline values: CDR1 SGHRS, CDR2 YFSETQ. CDR3 DNA: TGCGCCAGCAGCTTGGACGGTAGGAACACTGAAGCTTTCTTT. Encoded protein: CASSLDGRNTEAFF.

The chain employs TRBV5-1 and TRBJ1-1, with D perhaps TRBD1 (5 bases). Germline CDR1 SGHRS, CDR2 YFSETQ. This CDR3 contains 16 residues. Trimming pared 4 bases from V and 5 bases from J, leaving 21 bases between. The chain's CDR3 is CASSTETAWGTTEAFF. The CDR3 DNA is TGCGCCAGCAGCACCGAGACAGCCTGGGGGACTACTGAAGCTTTCTTT.

This chain links TRBV4-3 with TRBJ2-2; tentative D call: TRBD2 (6 bases). CDR1 is LGHNA, CDR2 YSLEER, per germline. V lost 4 bases, J lost 0 bases, and 15 bases lay in between. There are 17 residues in the CDR3. CDR3 nucleotides: TGCGCCAGCAGCCGGGCCCTAGCGACTGCGAACACCGGGGAGCTGTTTTTT. This codes for CASSRALATANTGELFF.

V and J are TRBV27 and TRBJ2-7, with 7 bases fitting TRBD2. V shed 5 bases, J shed 1 base, and the junction held 17 bases outside the gene matches. CDR1 and CDR2 (germline): MNHEY, SMNVEV (reference sequence). This CDR3 is built from 18 residues. CDR3 in amino acids: CASSLKPPGLADSYEQYF. DNA for the CDR3: TGTGCCAGCAGTCTCAAGCCCCCGGGGCTAGCGGATTCCTACGAGCAGTACTTC.

This clone was seen only once. V gene TRBV5-4 combines with J gene TRBJ2-3; TRBD2 matches 8 bases. Germline assignment: CDR1 SGHNT and CDR2 YYREEE (reference sequence). This CDR3 spans 14 amino acids. Trimming removed 3 bases from V and 5 bases from J; junction bases left unmatched: 5. The CDR3 DNA sequence: TGTGCCAGCAGCTCGGGGGGGCGGCGAGATACGCAGTATTTT. Translated: CASSSGGRRDTQYF.

J is TRBJ2-3 and V is TRBV19; TRBD1 matches at 8 bases. J gave up 4 bases and V 5 bases, and 2 bases lay outside the gene matches. The V gene's germline CDR1 is LNHDA and CDR2 SQIVND (reference sequence). The CDR3 length is 13 residues. For the CDR3, the DNA is TGTGCCAGTAGTCACAGGGGGTCAGATACGCAGTATTTT. Protein: CASSHRGSDTQYF.